Presented here are 8 T cell receptor beta chains from one specimen sequenced in a study of blood T cell repertoires in COVID-19. Data came from immunoSEQ multiplex PCR; TCRdb stores just in-frame clones and leaves some out. The table shows approximately 300,000 clones, with roughly 87% occurring only once. Sample: PBMCs or T cells enriched from blood (not recorded which). These TCRs come from a woman aged 25 to 45 who had recovered from COVID-19.

The chain joins TRBV5-1 to TRBJ2-3; 13 bases are a match to TRBD2. This CDR3 comprises 18 residues. The V and J ends lost 4 bases and 4 bases, in that order; junction bases with no gene match: 12. The germline CDR1 and CDR2 sequences are SGHRS and YFSETQ. The chain's CDR3 is CASSRGLAGVPWADTQYF. The CDR3 nucleotides are TGCGCCAGCAGCCGAGGACTAGCGGGGGTACCTTGGGCAGATACGCAGTATTTT.

The chain joins TRBV6-1 to TRBJ1-6; 9 bases fit TRBD1. Germline lookup yields CDR1 MNHNS and CDR2 SASEGT. The CDR3 contains 16 residues. Unmatched junction bases numbered 8, after V lost 4 bases and J lost 7 bases. The CDR3 spells CASSAKDRGSNSPLHF. In DNA form, the CDR3 reads TGTGCCAGCAGTGCCAAGGACAGGGGCTCAAATTCACCCCTCCACTTT.

The V and J genes are TRBV27 and TRBJ1-4, with unresolved D. Germline V gene sequence: CDR1 MNHEY, CDR2 SMNVEV (reference sequence). The germline V and J ends were trimmed by 5 bases and 6 bases, with 7 bases remaining between them. The CDR3 is 12 amino acids. CDR3 region: CASSHRDEKLFF. CDR3 nucleotides: TGTGCCAGCAGTCATCGGGATGAAAAACTGTTTTTT.

This chain uses TRBV2 with TRBJ1-4; D ambiguous. The V end lost 6 bases, the J end lost 7 bases, and 9 bases lay between the germline ends. The germline CDR1 and CDR2 sequences are SNHLY and FYNNEI. The CDR3 loop spans 12 amino acids. The CDR3 DNA sequence: TGTGCCAGCAGAAGTCAAGCTGAAAAACTGTTTTTT. Protein: CASRSQAEKLFF.

This clone was observed a handful of times. The chain carries TRBV7-8 and TRBJ2-5; the D gene is possibly TRBD2 (5 bases). Germline V gene lookup returns CDR1 SGHVS and CDR2 FQNEAQ. Trimming removed 5 bases at V and 5 bases at J, with 15 bases between. The CDR3 covers 14 residues. The CDR3 here is CASSLRGVRETQYF. The CDR3 DNA reads as TGTGCCAGCAGCCTCCGGGGAGTGAGGGAGACCCAGTACTTC.

The V and J genes are TRBV19 and TRBJ1-5, with D perhaps TRBD1 (6 bases). The CDR3 is 14 residues long. Germline V lookup: CDR1 LNHDA, CDR2 SQIVND (reference sequence). The ends were cut back, 6 bases at V and 2 bases at J, with 11 bases in the middle. The DNA of the CDR3 is TGTGCCAGTAGGGGGGGGGCCGGCAATCAGCCCCAGCATTTT. It codes for CASRGGAGNQPQHF.

The V and J genes are TRBV7-2 and TRBJ1-2; 7 nucleotides agree with TRBD1. After removal of 5 bases from V and 6 bases from J, the junction contained 12 bases not matched to a gene. Germline loops: CDR1 SGHTA, CDR2 FQGNSA. This CDR3 has 15 residues. CDR3 nucleotides: TGTGCCAGCAGCCCGCGGACAGGACCCTACCATGGCTACACCTTC. This sequence encodes CASSPRTGPYHGYTF.

The chain recombines TRBV18 with TRBJ1-4; tentatively, D is TRBD1 (6 bases). Germline CDR1 is KGHSH and CDR2 is LQKENI. The CDR3 contains 15 residues. With 6 bases removed from V and 7 bases from J, the gap between germline ends came to 18 bases. CDR3 DNA sequence: TGTGCCAGCTCTCCGACAGGCTCTCTCGCTGAAAAACTGTTTTTT. Amino acid sequence: CASSPTGSLAEKLFF.